The T cell receptor (beta chain) described here comes from a study of blood T cell repertoires in COVID-19. Study-level information: Acute and convalescent COVID-19 samples came from the United States, Italy and Spain. The cDNA or gDNA used as material had been derived from T cells, B-cell-depleted T cells, or PBMCs.

To note about this clone: Within the sample, other DNA sequences also encode this same CDR3.

The germline gives CDR1 KGHDR, CDR2 SFDVKD. The CDR3 spans 15 residues. The V end lost 4 bases, the J end lost 0 bases, and 11 bases lay between the germline ends. The authors' processing: The assay estimated nucleated cells by amplifying reference gene primers. Sequencing was performed with immunoSEQ multiplex PCR; in TCRdb, only in-frame clones are kept and a portion is missing. D and trimming were read from the DNA, whereas the V and J calls and clone size are those reported in that table. The data contain fewer than 250,000 clones, 65% to 85% of them singletons. The rearrangement joins TRBV24-1 to TRBJ2-5; the D gene is possibly TRBD1 (6 bases). Sequencing was carried out using peripheral blood. The TCR sequence derives from a man in his fifties with active or convalescent COVID-19. The CDR3 region is CATSDPDRYQETQYF. CDR3 DNA sequence: TGTGCCACCAGTGACCCCGACAGGTACCAAGAGACCCAGTACTTC.